This TCR beta chain originates from a study of T cells in Graves' hyperthyroidism and ophthalmopathy. TCR beta CDR3 regions were amplified from RNA. The HTBI primer set was used in a first-round RT-PCR of the TCR CDR3. TCRdb reanalysed the multiplex PCR reads using MiXCR and keeps one entry per CDR3 protein. Among approximately 200,000 distinct CDR3 sequences listed, about 16% were seen once. Stable Graves' hyperthyroidism meant no ophthalmopathy progression within 18 months. V gave up 6 bases and J gave up 4 bases; unmatched junction bases: 6. The germline V gene encodes CDR1 SGHTA and CDR2 FQGNSA. The CDR3 runs to 14 residues.

The J gene is TRBJ1-1, the V gene TRBV7-2; 9 nucleotides align to TRBD1. The origin of this receptor is a man between 40 and 49 years old with Graves' hyperthyroidism. The specimen sequenced was blood. The CDR3 DNA sequence: TGTGCCAGCAGTACGGGACAGGGACCCACTGAAGCTTTCTTT. As protein: CASSTGQGPTEAFF. Full variable domain (outside the CDR3, taken from reference TRBV7-2 and TRBJ1-1): GAGVSQSPSNKVTEKGKDVELRCDPISGHTALYWYRQSLGQGLEFLIYFQGNSAPDKSGLPSDRFSAERTGGSVSTLTIQRTQQEDSAVYLCASSTGQGPTEAFFGQGTRLTVV.